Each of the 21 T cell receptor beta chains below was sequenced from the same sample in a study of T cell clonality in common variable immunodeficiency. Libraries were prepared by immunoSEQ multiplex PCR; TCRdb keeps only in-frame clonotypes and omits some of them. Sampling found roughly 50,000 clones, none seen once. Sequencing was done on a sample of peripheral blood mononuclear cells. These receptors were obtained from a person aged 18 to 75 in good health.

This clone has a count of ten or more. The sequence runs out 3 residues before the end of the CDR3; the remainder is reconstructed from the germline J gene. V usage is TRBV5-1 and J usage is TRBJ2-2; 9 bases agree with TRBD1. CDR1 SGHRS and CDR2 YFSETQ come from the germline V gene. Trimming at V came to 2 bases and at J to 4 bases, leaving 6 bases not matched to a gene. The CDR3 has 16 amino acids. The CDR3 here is CASSFSGTGSTGELFF. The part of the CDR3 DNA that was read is TGCGCCAGCAGCTTTTCCGGGACAGGGAGCACCGGGGAG.

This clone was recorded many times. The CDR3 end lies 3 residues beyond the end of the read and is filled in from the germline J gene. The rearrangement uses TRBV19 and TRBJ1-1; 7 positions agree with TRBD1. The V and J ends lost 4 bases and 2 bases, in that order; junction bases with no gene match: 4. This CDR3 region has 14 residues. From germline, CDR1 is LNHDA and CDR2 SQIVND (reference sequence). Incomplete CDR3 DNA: TGTGCCAGTAGTAACCGACAGGGTAACACTGAA. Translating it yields CASSNRQGNTE. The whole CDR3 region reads CASSNRQGNTEAFF.

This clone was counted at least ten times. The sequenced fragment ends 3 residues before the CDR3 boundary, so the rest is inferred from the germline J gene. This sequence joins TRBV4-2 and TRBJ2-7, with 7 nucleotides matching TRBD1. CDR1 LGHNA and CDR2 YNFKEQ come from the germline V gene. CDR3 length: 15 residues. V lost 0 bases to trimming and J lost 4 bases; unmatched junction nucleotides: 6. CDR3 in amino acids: CASSQDPGRGYEQYF. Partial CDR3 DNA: TGTGCCAGCAGCCAAGACCCCGGCAGGGGGTACGAG.

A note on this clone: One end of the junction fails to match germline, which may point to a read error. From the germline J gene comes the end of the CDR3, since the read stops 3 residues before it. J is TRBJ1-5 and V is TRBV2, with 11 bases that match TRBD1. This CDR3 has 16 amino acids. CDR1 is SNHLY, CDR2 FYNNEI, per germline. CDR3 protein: CASNGQGAGSNQPQHF. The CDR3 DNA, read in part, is TGTGCCAGCAATGGACAGGGGGCAGGGAGCAACCAGCCC.

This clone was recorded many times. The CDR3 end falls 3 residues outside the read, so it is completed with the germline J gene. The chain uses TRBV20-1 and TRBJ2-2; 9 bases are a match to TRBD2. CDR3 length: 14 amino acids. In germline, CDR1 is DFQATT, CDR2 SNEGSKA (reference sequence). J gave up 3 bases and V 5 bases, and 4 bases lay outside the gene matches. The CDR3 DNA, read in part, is TGCAGTGCTGCTAGCGGGACGTACACCGGGGAG. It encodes CSAASGTYTGE. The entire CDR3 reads CSAASGTYTGELFF.

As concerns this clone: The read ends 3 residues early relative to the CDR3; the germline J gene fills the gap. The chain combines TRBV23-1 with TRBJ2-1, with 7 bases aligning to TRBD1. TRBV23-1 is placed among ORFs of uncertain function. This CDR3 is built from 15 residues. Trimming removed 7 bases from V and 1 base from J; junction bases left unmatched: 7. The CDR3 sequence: CASNPQTGSYNEQFF. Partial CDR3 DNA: TGCGCCAGCAACCCTCAGACAGGGTCCTACAATGAG.

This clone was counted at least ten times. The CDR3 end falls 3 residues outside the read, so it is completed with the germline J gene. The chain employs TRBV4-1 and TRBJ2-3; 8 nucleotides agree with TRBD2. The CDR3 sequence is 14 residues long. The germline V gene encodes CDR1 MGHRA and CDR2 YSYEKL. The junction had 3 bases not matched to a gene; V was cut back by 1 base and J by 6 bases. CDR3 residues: CASSQGGLGDTQYF. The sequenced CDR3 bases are TGCGCCAGCAGCCAAGGGGGACTAGGCGATACG.

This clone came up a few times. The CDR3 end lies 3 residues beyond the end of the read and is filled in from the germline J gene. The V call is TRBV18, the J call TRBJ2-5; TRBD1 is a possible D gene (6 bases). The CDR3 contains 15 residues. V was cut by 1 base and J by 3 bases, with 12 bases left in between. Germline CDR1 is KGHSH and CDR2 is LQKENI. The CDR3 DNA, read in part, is TGTGCCAGCTCACCACTGGGGGCAAGGGAAGAGACC. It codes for CASSPLGAREET. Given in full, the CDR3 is CASSPLGAREETQYF.

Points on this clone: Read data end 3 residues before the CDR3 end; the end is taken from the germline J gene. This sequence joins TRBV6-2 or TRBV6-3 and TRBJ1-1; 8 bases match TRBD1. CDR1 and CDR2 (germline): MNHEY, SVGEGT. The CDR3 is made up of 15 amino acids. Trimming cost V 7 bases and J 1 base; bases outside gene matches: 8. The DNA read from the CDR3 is TGTGCCAGCAACGGACAGGGATCAACGAACACTGAA. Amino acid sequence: CASNGQGSTNTE. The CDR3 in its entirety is CASNGQGSTNTEAFF.

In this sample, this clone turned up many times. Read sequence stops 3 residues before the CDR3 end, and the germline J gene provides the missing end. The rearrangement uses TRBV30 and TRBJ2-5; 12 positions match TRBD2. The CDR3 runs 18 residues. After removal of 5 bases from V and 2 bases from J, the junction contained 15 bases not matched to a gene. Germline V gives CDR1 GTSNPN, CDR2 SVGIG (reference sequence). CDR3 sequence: CAWGLGLAGWEVQETQYF. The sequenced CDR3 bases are TGTGCCTGGGGCCTTGGACTAGCGGGATGGGAAGTTCAAGAGACC.

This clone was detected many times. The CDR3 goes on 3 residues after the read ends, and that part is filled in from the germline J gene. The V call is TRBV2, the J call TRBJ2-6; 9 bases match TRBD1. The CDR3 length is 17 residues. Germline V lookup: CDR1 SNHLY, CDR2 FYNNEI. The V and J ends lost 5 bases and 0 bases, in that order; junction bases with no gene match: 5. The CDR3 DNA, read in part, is TGTGCCAGCAGTCCCGGGACAGGGAGCTCTGGGGCCAACGTC. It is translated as CASSPGTGSSGANV. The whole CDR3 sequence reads CASSPGTGSSGANVLTF.

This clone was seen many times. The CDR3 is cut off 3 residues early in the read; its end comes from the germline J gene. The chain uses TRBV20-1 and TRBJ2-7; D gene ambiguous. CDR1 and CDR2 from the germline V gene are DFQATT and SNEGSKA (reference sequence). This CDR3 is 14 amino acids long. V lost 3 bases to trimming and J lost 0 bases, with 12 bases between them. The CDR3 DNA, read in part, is TGCAGTGCTAGGGGCGCGCTCAGCTCCTACGAG. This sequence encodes CSARGALSSYE. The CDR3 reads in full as CSARGALSSYEQYF.

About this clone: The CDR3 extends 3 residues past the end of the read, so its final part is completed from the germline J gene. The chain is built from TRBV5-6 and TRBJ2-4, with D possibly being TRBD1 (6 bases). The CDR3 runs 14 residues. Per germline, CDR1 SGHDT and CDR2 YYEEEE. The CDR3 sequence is CASSLLQGRGGQYF. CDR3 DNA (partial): TGTGCCAGCAGCTTGCTCCAGGGAAGAGGGGGT.

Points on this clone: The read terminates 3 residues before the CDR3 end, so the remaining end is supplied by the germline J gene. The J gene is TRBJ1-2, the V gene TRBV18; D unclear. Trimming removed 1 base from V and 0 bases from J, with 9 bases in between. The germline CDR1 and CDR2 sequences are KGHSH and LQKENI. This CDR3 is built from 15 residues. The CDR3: CASSPRIQPNYGYTF. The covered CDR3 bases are TGTGCCAGCTCACCACGGATACAGCCTAACTATGGC.

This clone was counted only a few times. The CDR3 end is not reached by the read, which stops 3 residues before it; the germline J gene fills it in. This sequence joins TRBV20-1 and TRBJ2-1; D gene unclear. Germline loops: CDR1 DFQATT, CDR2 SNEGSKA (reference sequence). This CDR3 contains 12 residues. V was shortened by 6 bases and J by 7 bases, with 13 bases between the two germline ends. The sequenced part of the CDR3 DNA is TGCAGTGCAGCCCCGGGTGATAATGAG. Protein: CSAAPGDNE. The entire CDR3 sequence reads CSAAPGDNEQFF.

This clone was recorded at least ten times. This chain's CDR3 is CASSRGLAGGFEQFF. Incomplete CDR3 DNA: TGTGCCAGCAGCCGGGGACTAGCGGGAGGATTTGAG. The chain employs TRBV13 and TRBJ2-1, with 15 bases matching TRBD2. From the germline J gene comes the end of the CDR3, since the read stops 3 residues before it. V trimming: 5 bases; J trimming: 9 bases; junction bases outside the gene matches: 5. CDR1 PRHDT and CDR2 FYEKMQ come from the germline V gene (reference sequence). This CDR3 contains 15 residues. Full variable domain (rest looked up from reference TRBV13 and TRBJ2-1): AAGVIQSPRHLIKEKRETATLKCYPIPRHDTVYWYQQGPGQDPQFLISFYEKMQSDKGSIPDRFSAQQFSDYHSELNMSSLELGDSALYFCASSRGLAGGFEQFFGPGTRLTVL.

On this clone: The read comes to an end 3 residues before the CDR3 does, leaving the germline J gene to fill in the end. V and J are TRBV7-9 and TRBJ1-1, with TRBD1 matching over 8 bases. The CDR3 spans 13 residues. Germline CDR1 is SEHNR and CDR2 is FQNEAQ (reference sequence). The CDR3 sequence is CASSPDRGPGAFF. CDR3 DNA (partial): TGTGCCAGCAGCCCTGACAGGGGTCCAGGA.

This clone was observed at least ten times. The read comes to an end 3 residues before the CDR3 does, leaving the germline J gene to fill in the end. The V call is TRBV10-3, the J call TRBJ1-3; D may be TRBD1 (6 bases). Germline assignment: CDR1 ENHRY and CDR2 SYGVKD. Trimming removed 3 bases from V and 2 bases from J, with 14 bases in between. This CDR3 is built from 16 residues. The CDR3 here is CAISDSDRSPGNTIYF. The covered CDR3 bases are TGTGCCATCAGTGATTCCGACAGGAGCCCTGGAAACACC.

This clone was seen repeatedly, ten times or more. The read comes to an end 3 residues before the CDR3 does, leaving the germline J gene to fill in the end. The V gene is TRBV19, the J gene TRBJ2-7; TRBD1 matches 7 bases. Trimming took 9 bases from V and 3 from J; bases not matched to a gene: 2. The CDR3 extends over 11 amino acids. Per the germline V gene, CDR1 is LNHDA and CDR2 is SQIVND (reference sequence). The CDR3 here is CASGQVYEQYF. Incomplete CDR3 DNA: TGTGCCAGCGGACAGGTCTACGAG.

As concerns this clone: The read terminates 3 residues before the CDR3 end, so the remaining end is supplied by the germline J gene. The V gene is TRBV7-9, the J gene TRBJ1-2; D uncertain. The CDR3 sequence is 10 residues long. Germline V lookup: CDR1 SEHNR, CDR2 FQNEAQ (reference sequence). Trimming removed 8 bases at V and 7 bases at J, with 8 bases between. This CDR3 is CASGDTGYTF. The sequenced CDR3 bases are TGTGCCAGCGGAGACACTGGC. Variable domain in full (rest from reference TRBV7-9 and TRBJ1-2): DTGVSQNPRHKITKRGQNVTFRCDPISEHNRLYWYRQTLGQGPEFLTYFQNEAQLEKSRLLSDRFSAERPKGSFSTLEIQRTEQGDSAMYLCASGDTGYTFGSGTRLTVV.

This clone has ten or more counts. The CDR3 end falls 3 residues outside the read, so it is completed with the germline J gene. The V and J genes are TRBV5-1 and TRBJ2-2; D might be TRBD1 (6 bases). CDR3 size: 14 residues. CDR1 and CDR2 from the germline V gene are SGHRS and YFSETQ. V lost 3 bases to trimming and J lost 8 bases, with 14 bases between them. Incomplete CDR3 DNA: TGCGCCAGCAGCTCTATCCAGGGGACGGGGGAG. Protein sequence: CASSSIQGTGE. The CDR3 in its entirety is CASSSIQGTGELFF.